The 17 T cell receptor beta chains below all came from one sample that was sequenced in a study of TIL therapy for anti-PD-1-resistant metastatic lung cancer. Stated time point: pre-treatment sample, taken before nivolumab and TIL therapy. The libraries were made with immunoSEQ v3. Data came from immunoSEQ multiplex PCR; TCRdb stores just in-frame clones and leaves some out. The sample records about 32,000 clones, about 70% being singletons. The specimen comprised blood, sampled at baseline. The receptors were gathered from a woman aged 30-79 years with non-small cell lung cancer.

V gene TRBV19 combines with J gene TRBJ1-2; the match to TRBD1 covers 7 bases. The CDR3 runs 15 residues. With 7 bases clipped from V and 0 bases from J, the junction kept 8 bases outside the gene matches. Looked up from germline, CDR1 is LNHDA and CDR2 is SQIVND (reference sequence). This chain's CDR3 is CASTPRDRTNYGYTF. The CDR3 DNA follows: TGTGCCAGTACCCCGCGGGACAGAACTAACTATGGCTACACCTTC.

The gene calls are TRBV7-9 and TRBJ1-1, with D uncertain. Germline V gene sequence: CDR1 SEHNR, CDR2 FQNEAQ (reference sequence). The V gene lost 5 bases and the J gene lost 6 bases, with 16 bases spanning the gap. The CDR3 runs 14 residues. DNA for the CDR3: TGTGCCAGCAGCCAAGAGGCGATTCGGTCTGAAGCTTTCTTT. Its translation is CASSQEAIRSEAFF.

The chain recombines TRBV11-1 with TRBJ1-2; the D is unclear. The CDR3 has 14 residues. Trimming left V 1 base short and J 4 bases short, with 10 bases between. CDR1 and CDR2 (germline): SGHAT, FQDESV (reference sequence). This CDR3 reads CASSLGPEFYGYTF. The CDR3 DNA reads TGTGCCAGCAGCTTAGGGCCGGAGTTCTATGGCTACACCTTC.

This clone has a handful of counts. The rearrangement joins TRBV5-5 to TRBJ2-3, with TRBD2 identical over 10 bases. CDR1 and CDR2 from the germline V gene are SGHKS and YYEKEE (reference sequence). CDR3 size: 15 residues. V trimming: 0 bases; J trimming: 4 bases; junction bases outside the gene matches: 2. CDR3 protein: CASSLEGLAADTQYF. CDR3 in DNA: TGTGCCAGCAGCTTGGAAGGACTAGCGGCAGATACGCAGTATTTT.

The rearrangement links TRBV27 to TRBJ1-1; 7 positions match TRBD1. There are 14 residues in the CDR3. Germline V gene lookup returns CDR1 MNHEY and CDR2 SMNVEV (reference sequence). The J segment lost 2 bases and the V segment lost 5 bases, leaving 5 bases of the junction unmatched. The CDR3 loop is CASSPDRANTEAFF. Here the CDR3 DNA reads TGTGCCAGCAGTCCAGACAGGGCCAACACTGAAGCTTTCTTT.

J is TRBJ1-1 and V is TRBV11-2; TRBD1 agrees at 7 bases. V lost 5 bases to trimming and J lost 0 bases; unmatched junction nucleotides: 3. Germline V gene sequence: CDR1 SGHAT, CDR2 FQNNGV. The CDR3 extends over 14 amino acids. CDR3 in DNA: TGTGCCAGCAGCCGAGGACAGGTGAACACTGAAGCTTTCTTT. Its protein product is CASSRGQVNTEAFF.

This chain uses TRBV5-6 with TRBJ2-5, with D perhaps given as TRBD1 or TRBD2 (5 bases each). Trimming left V 7 bases short and J 9 bases short, with 19 bases between. This CDR3 is 13 amino acids long. The germline V gene encodes CDR1 SGHDT and CDR2 YYEEEE. This chain's CDR3 is CASLQDGAVAQYF. The CDR3, as DNA: TGTGCCAGCCTGCAGGACGGGGCTGTGGCCCAGTACTTC.

V gene TRBV5-4 combines with J gene TRBJ2-2; 13 bases align to TRBD2. Germline V CDR1 and CDR2: SGHNT, YYREEE (reference sequence). CDR3 length: 16 residues. Trimming cost V 4 bases and J 6 bases; bases outside gene matches: 6. CDR3 DNA sequence: TGTGCCAGCAGCACGGCGGGACTAGCGGGATCCGGGGAGCTGTTTTTT. Encoded protein: CASSTAGLAGSGELFF.

The chain links TRBV5-1 to TRBJ2-3; D not certain. The germline gives CDR1 SGHRS, CDR2 YFSETQ. The CDR3 loop spans 15 amino acids. Trimming removed 1 base at V and 0 bases at J, with 9 bases between. CDR3 bases: TGCGCCAGCAGCTTGATCGGGTCTAGCACAGATACGCAGTATTTT. Amino acids: CASSLIGSSTDTQYF. The full variable domain, its missing parts supplied by reference TRBV5-1 and TRBJ2-3, is KAGVTQTPRYLIKTRGQQVTLSCSPISGHRSVSWYQQTPGQGLQFLFEYFSETQRNKGNFPGRFSGRQFSNSRSEMNVSTLELGDSALYLCASSLIGSSTDTQYFGPGTRLTVL.

The genes are TRBV4-1 and TRBJ2-7; D unclear. CDR1 is MGHRA, CDR2 YSYEKL, per germline. The V end was cut by 0 bases, the J end by 2 bases, with 8 bases between. The CDR3 length is 14 residues. The CDR3 here is CASSQDTRAYEQYF. CDR3 sequence (DNA): TGCGCCAGCAGCCAAGACACGCGCGCCTACGAGCAGTACTTC.

This clone has a single count. In DNA, the CDR3 is TGTGCCAGCAGTGTCTATACTAGCGGGAGTAGGAATGAGCAGTTCTTC. Amino acid sequence: CASSVYTSGSRNEQFF. The J gene is TRBJ2-1, the V gene TRBV27; the match to TRBD2 covers 11 bases. The CDR3 runs 16 residues. Germline lookup yields CDR1 MNHEY and CDR2 SMNVEV (reference sequence). The J segment lost 7 bases and the V segment lost 5 bases, leaving 10 bases of the junction unmatched.

The V gene is TRBV28, the J gene TRBJ2-3; TRBD1 agrees at 7 bases. CDR1 and CDR2 (germline): MDHEN, SYDVKM. This CDR3 contains 13 residues. Trimming took 7 bases from V and 4 from J; bases not matched to a gene: 5. The chain's CDR3 is CASTKGAPDTQYF. The CDR3 DNA follows: TGTGCCAGCACTAAGGGGGCGCCAGATACGCAGTATTTT. Together with reference TRBV28 and TRBJ2-3, the CDR3 gives the full variable domain: DVKVTQSSRYLVKRTGEKVFLECVQDMDHENMFWYRQDPGLGLRLIYFSYDVKMKEKGDIPEGYSVSREKKERFSLILESASTNQTSMYLCASTKGAPDTQYFGPGTRLTVL.

V is TRBV30 and J is TRBJ2-2; no firm D call. Germline V lookup: CDR1 GTSNPN, CDR2 SVGIG (reference sequence). Trimming cost V 5 bases and J 3 bases, with 10 bases left between them. The CDR3 spans 13 residues. CDR3 residues: CAWCEADTGELFF. The DNA of the CDR3 is TGTGCCTGGTGCGAGGCGGACACCGGGGAGCTGTTTTTT.

This clone was counted a single time. The chain combines TRBV19 with TRBJ2-1; 8 nucleotides align to TRBD1. Germline V gene sequence: CDR1 LNHDA, CDR2 SQIVND (reference sequence). The length of the CDR3 is 15 residues. V was pared by 4 bases and J by 8 bases, with 10 bases of the junction left unmatched. Here the CDR3 DNA reads TGTGCCAGTAGTACAAACAGGGGGAGACGGGATGAGCAGTTCTTC. Its protein is CASSTNRGRRDEQFF.

This clone was counted only a few times. The gene calls are TRBV29-1 and TRBJ1-4; no clear D gene. In germline, CDR1 is SQVTM, CDR2 ANQGSEA. The CDR3 loop spans 13 amino acids. The V and J ends lost 3 bases and 8 bases respectively, with 13 bases between them. CDR3 nucleotides: TGCAGCGTTGAGAGTCAGGCGGGGGAAAAACTGTTTTTT. This sequence encodes CSVESQAGEKLFF.

The V and J genes are TRBV9 and TRBJ2-5; D call uncertain. The length of the CDR3 is 15 residues. Germline assignment: CDR1 SGDLS and CDR2 YYNGEE. V was pared by 0 bases and J by 2 bases, with 11 bases between. The CDR3 reads CASSVVAEPQETQYF. Written as DNA, the CDR3 is TGTGCCAGCAGCGTAGTGGCGGAACCGCAAGAGACCCAGTACTTC.

This chain links TRBV9 with TRBJ2-4; possible D gene TRBD1, 6 bases. CDR1 and CDR2 from the germline V gene are SGDLS and YYNGEE. Trimming left V 0 bases short and J 8 bases short, with 12 bases between. The CDR3 totals 14 residues. Here the CDR3 reads CASSVEVGGDIQYF. The CDR3 coding sequence is TGTGCCAGCAGCGTAGAGGTAGGGGGTGACATTCAGTACTTC.